The entry that follows covers one T cell receptor (beta chain) sequence. Its antigen is still unknown. No quality values exist for individual bases; no much larger clone is one base distant. These data originate in a study of Ad26.COV2.S vaccination and SARS-CoV-2 variants (dated by TCRdb to the early 2020s). Background on the whole study: Vaccine-arm donors came from COV1001, a multicentre, randomized, double-blind, placebo-controlled phase I-IIa trial of Ad26.COV2.S in healthy adults. Ad26.COV2.S was given intramuscularly at 5x10^10 or 1x10^11 viral particles, as a single shot or as two shots 56 days apart. TCRbeta repertoire sequencing served as the tool for gauging how specific and how broad the SARS-CoV-2-reactive T cell receptors were following Ad26.COV2.S vaccination. The TCR-sequenced set comprised around 30 samples: approximately 19 Ad26.COV2.S vaccine recipients, 5 placebo recipients and 8 SARS-CoV-2 convalescent individuals. Trial participants were randomized into five groups of five, in which low-dose or high-dose Ad26.COV2.S was given once or twice, or placebo was given on both occasions. Investigators remained blinded to trial group allocation during experiments and outcome assessment.

The CDR3 runs 15 residues from the cysteine to the phenylalanine. Just CDR3 DNA is preserved here, 45 bases in frame from base 1. The V and J ends are trimmed by 2 bases and 7 bases, leaving 15 bases between them. The germline V gene specifies MNHEY as CDR1 and SVGAGI as CDR2. The immunoSEQ Assay was the method used to sequence TCRbeta CDR3 regions. After extraction, genomic DNA underwent amplification by bias-controlled multiplex PCR, followed by high-throughput sequencing. In the source study's methods: Collapsing and filtering of sequences were performed to quantify the absolute abundance of each unique TCRbeta CDR3 region. Usable DNA was measured by amplifying reference genes present in all nucleated cells, and TCRbeta template counts were normalized to that usable DNA to estimate T cell fraction. Repertoire TCRs were annotated as SARS-CoV-2-specific when V gene, CDR3 amino acid sequence and J gene were exactly matched to a known reactive TCR set. MIRA supplied the reference SARS-CoV-2 TCR set, which was filtered for enrichment in COVID-19-positive ImmuneCODE repertoires so that public or cross-reactive TCRs were removed. Based on the MIRA antigens, annotated TCRs were further analysed at the level of specific ORF or position within ORF. Breadth was defined as the number of annotated unique rearrangements divided by the total number of unique productive rearrangements, and depth was defined as the summed frequency of the annotated unique rearrangements. Two-sided Wilcoxon rank-sum tests were used to compare TCR breadth between groups. The source is immuneACCESS, and TCRdb retained only in-frame sequences with V and J called. Part of the clones is not carried over; for the studies checked, unresolved V genes explain less than half of this, and the remainder is unexplained. For V, J and clone size, that table is used; D and trimming come from the DNA. This sample lists 400,000 to 450,000 clones; about nine tenths were detected once. 9% to 15% of the sample rests with the top ten.

Overall study outcomes, separate from this receptor: Higher spike-specific TCR breadth was observed in Ad26.COV2.S recipients than in placebo recipients (P = 0.0014). According to the authors, total T cell responses may have been underestimated by the TCR breadth and depth analyses. Non-spike TCR breadth was comparable between vaccine and placebo recipients, consistent with the vaccine containing only spike. Substantial breadth of spike-specific CD8+ and CD4+ T cell responses was reported after vaccination. The study lacked the statistical power to compare responses across vaccine doses or regimens.

The treatment or condition label, as the study defines it: some 19 received Ad26.COV2.S at low or high dose, single or two shots; five or six received placebo; per-sample allocation not given. For vaccine and placebo recipients, repertoires were sequenced using samples collected on day 63 after the first injection. Cohort 1b enrolled around 23 adults aged 18-55 years at a single site in Boston, USA, between 29 July and 7 August 2020. Ad26.COV2.S was a replication-incompetent adenovirus type 26 vector that expressed a prefusion-stabilized SARS-CoV-2 spike protein derived from the original Wuhan strain.

Rearrangement joined TRBV6-5 to TRBJ2-1; no D gene call is confident. The sequence derives from a person aged 18 to 59 who received the Ad26.COV2.S COVID-19 vaccine or a placebo. The source was peripheral blood, collected in a trial of Ad26.COV2.S vaccine versus placebo. The encoded CDR3 is CASSYPSGPSNEQFF. The DNA is TGTGCCAGCAGTTACCCATCCGGGCCGTCAAATGAGCAGTTCTTC.